This T cell receptor beta chain was recorded in a study of blood T cell repertoires in COVID-19. Deletions cut 2 bases from V and 5 bases from J, with 13 bases between. This CDR3 spans 15 amino acids. In germline, CDR1 is MNHEY, CDR2 SVGAGI. Assay used: immunoSEQ multiplex PCR; TCRdb lists only in-frame clones, some missing. This sample carries 200,000 or so clones, about 78% of them seen once, and the ten largest clones take 5.5% to 7%. The receptor was isolated from a woman in her 70s with acute or convalescent COVID-19. Sequenced: peripheral blood. The chain uses TRBV6-5 and TRBJ2-1, with D perhaps TRBD2 (6 bases). The chain's CDR3 is CASSYPGDFNNEQFF. CDR3 nucleotide sequence: TGTGCCAGCAGTTACCCTGGGGACTTCAACAATGAGCAGTTCTTC.